The 27 T cell receptor beta chains below were found in one sample sequenced in a study of blood T cell repertoires in COVID-19. This table comes from immunoSEQ multiplex PCR, and its TCRdb copy is limited to in-frame clones, with some not included. The sample consists of about 250,000 clones, around 85% of them appearing once. Specimen: peripheral blood. The source of these receptors is a human donor with COVID-19, enrolled during active disease. The donor label of this sample is uncertain.

This clone was recorded only once. V and J are TRBV30 and TRBJ1-1; 7 bases align to TRBD1. The CDR3 sequence is 14 residues long. Per germline, CDR1 GTSNPN and CDR2 SVGIG (reference sequence). V was pared by 3 bases and J by 4 bases, with 8 bases of the junction left unmatched. CDR3 protein: CAWSPDRVSTEAFF. The CDR3 DNA reads as TGTGCCTGGAGCCCCGACAGGGTGAGCACTGAAGCTTTCTTT.

The J gene is TRBJ2-7, the V gene TRBV4-2, with D tentatively TRBD2 (6 bases). Deletions cut 3 bases from V and 7 bases from J, with 22 bases between. CDR1 is LGHNA, CDR2 YNFKEQ, per germline. The CDR3 length is 16 residues. As DNA, the CDR3 is TGTGCCAGCAGCCAGAAAACGGGACTTGTCGGCGGGGAGCAGTACTTC. Residues: CASSQKTGLVGGEQYF.

The genes are TRBV7-2 and TRBJ1-5; D is unclear. The CDR3 has 14 residues. Trimming left V 5 bases short and J 6 bases short, with 14 bases between. Germline CDR1 is SGHTA and CDR2 is FQGNSA. The CDR3 loop reads CASSQAGISQPQHF. For the CDR3, the DNA is TGTGCCAGCAGCCAAGCCGGGATAAGTCAGCCCCAGCATTTT.

This sequence joins TRBV11-2 and TRBJ2-1; possible D gene TRBD2, 6 bases. Trimming shortened V by 1 base and J by 6 bases, and 19 bases separated the two germline ends. This CDR3 contains 17 residues. Germline CDR1 SGHAT, CDR2 FQNNGV. CDR3 in DNA: TGTGCCAGCAGCTTAGGGGGGACTGGCAGCAGATCCAATGAGCAGTTCTTC. Its translation: CASSLGGTGSRSNEQFF.

The CDR3 region is CASSAGLAAATQYF. The CDR3 DNA reads TGTGCCAGCAGTGCGGGACTAGCGGCGGCGACCCAGTACTTC. The V call is TRBV28, the J call TRBJ2-5; TRBD2 aligns across 11 bases. The CDR3 runs to 14 residues. The junction had 6 bases not matched to a gene; V was cut back by 5 bases and J by 7 bases. Per the germline V gene, CDR1 is MDHEN and CDR2 is SYDVKM.

The chain has TRBV11-2 and TRBJ2-3, with 7 positions matching TRBD1. The CDR3 is 13 amino acids. Germline V gene sequence: CDR1 SGHAT, CDR2 FQNNGV. After removal of 1 base from V and 6 bases from J, the junction contained 1 base not matched to a gene. CDR3: CASSLVTGDTQYF. In DNA, the CDR3 is TGTGCCAGCAGCTTAGTGACAGGGGATACGCAGTATTTT.

The genes are TRBV18 and TRBJ1-5, with 8 bases matching TRBD1. J gave up 3 bases and V 5 bases, and 6 bases lay outside the gene matches. The CDR3 has 15 residues. Germline V CDR1 and CDR2: KGHSH, LQKENI. CDR3 region: CASSSGQGINQPQHF. As DNA, the CDR3 is TGTGCCAGCTCATCTGGACAGGGAATCAATCAGCCCCAGCATTTT.

The J gene is TRBJ2-7, the V gene TRBV11-2; the match to TRBD1 covers 12 bases. The ends lost 4 bases at V and 6 bases at J; junction bases unmatched: 7. CDR1 is SGHAT, CDR2 FQNNGV, per germline. There are 15 residues in the CDR3. This chain's CDR3 is CASSSTGTGGAEQYF. DNA for the CDR3: TGTGCCAGCAGCTCGACCGGGACAGGGGGCGCCGAGCAGTACTTC.

The gene calls are TRBV9 and TRBJ1-1; a weak D match, TRBD1 (6 bases). Germline CDR1 is SGDLS and CDR2 is YYNGEE. Trimming took 4 bases from V and 3 from J, leaving 16 bases between them. CDR3 length equals 15 residues. The CDR3 DNA reads TGTGCCAGCAGCACTCACGTGGGGGCGGACACTGAAGCTTTCTTT. The encoded protein is CASSTHVGADTEAFF.

The chain employs TRBV28 and TRBJ2-2; 7 positions match TRBD1. The CDR3 has 14 residues. V trimming: 7 bases; J trimming: 3 bases; junction bases outside the gene matches: 5. Germline V gives CDR1 MDHEN, CDR2 SYDVKM. CDR3 sequence (DNA): TGTGCCAGCAAAGGGACAGTGGACACCGGGGAGCTGTTTTTT. This gives the protein CASKGTVDTGELFF.

This chain links TRBV28 with TRBJ2-7; possibly TRBD1 for D (5 bases). The CDR3 is 14 amino acids. V shed 1 base and J shed 7 bases, with 14 bases lying between them. Germline V gene sequence: CDR1 MDHEN, CDR2 SYDVKM. The CDR3 DNA sequence: TGTGCCAGCAGTTTATCTGGCCGCCAGGGAGAGCAGTACTTC. The encoded protein is CASSLSGRQGEQYF.

In the case of this clone: The identical CDR3 is also encoded by other nucleotide sequences in the sample. The rearrangement links TRBV4-3 to TRBJ2-4; 8 bases map to TRBD2. The germline V gene encodes CDR1 LGHNA and CDR2 YSLEER. Trimming removed 4 bases from V and 6 bases from J; junction bases left unmatched: 5. The CDR3 contains 14 residues. The CDR3 here is CASSLGLAGNIQYF. CDR3 DNA: TGCGCCAGCAGCCTAGGACTAGCCGGAAACATTCAGTACTTC.

This sequence joins TRBV3-1 (or the pseudogene TRBV3-2) and TRBJ2-7, with 9 bases lining up with TRBD2. This CDR3 comprises 16 residues. Looked up from germline, CDR1 is LGHDT and CDR2 is YNNKEL (reference sequence). V shed 1 base and J 0 bases; nucleotides not matched to a gene: 4. The CDR3 DNA reads TGTGCCAGCAGCCAAGTTTCTAGCGGGGCCTCCTACGAGCAGTACTTC. Its protein is CASSQVSSGASYEQYF.

The rearrangement joins TRBV4-3 to TRBJ2-3, with D possibly TRBD2 on 5 matching bases. From germline, CDR1 is LGHNA and CDR2 YSLEER. The ends were cut back, 4 bases at V and 5 bases at J, with 10 bases in the middle. The CDR3 has 13 amino acids. The CDR3 reads CASSRILGDTQYF. The CDR3, as DNA: TGCGCCAGCAGCCGGATACTAGGAGATACGCAGTATTTT.

The chain recombines TRBV4-2 with TRBJ2-1; no definite D call. Germline lookup yields CDR1 LGHNA and CDR2 YNFKEQ. CDR3 size: 14 residues. V lost 1 base and J lost 4, with 8 bases in between. In DNA, the CDR3 is TGTGCCAGCAGCCAAGGAAACTGGTACAATGAGCAGTTCTTC. Protein sequence: CASSQGNWYNEQFF.

V and J are TRBV7-9 and TRBJ2-3; no clear D. This CDR3 region has 12 residues. Trimming took off 6 bases at V and 0 bases at J, with 4 bases between the two ends. Looked up from germline, CDR1 is SEHNR and CDR2 is FQNEAQ (reference sequence). The CDR3 sequence: CASSLSTDTQYF. CDR3 DNA: TGTGCCAGCAGTCTGAGCACAGATACGCAGTATTTT. The full variable domain, its missing parts supplied by reference TRBV7-9 and TRBJ2-3, is DTGVSQNPRHKITKRGQNVTFRCDPISEHNRLYWYRQTLGQGPEFLTYFQNEAQLEKSRLLSDRFSAERPKGSFSTLEIQRTEQGDSAMYLCASSLSTDTQYFGPGTRLTVL.

The rearrangement joins TRBV30 to TRBJ2-2; tentative D call: TRBD1 (6 bases). V lost 2 bases to trimming and J lost 7 bases, with 14 bases between them. This CDR3 region has 14 residues. CDR1 and CDR2 from the germline V gene are GTSNPN and SVGIG (reference sequence). CDR3 in amino acids: CAWSSGTRGGELFF. CDR3 DNA: TGTGCCTGGAGTTCAGGGACAAGGGGCGGGGAGCTGTTTTTT.

J is TRBJ2-7 and V is TRBV3-1 (or the pseudogene TRBV3-2); 12 bases agree with TRBD1. CDR3 size: 13 residues. Germline V gives CDR1 LGHDT, CDR2 YNNKEL (reference sequence). Germline trimming cut 11 bases from V and 6 bases from J; bases unmatched to any gene: 8. The CDR3 nucleotides are TGTGCCTCCACCGGGACAGGGGGCGGCGAGCAGTACTTC. This sequence encodes CASTGTGGGEQYF.

On this clone itself: A read error may account for a junction end that differs from germline. The chain links TRBV7-7 to TRBJ2-2; 12 nucleotides match TRBD2. Germline CDR1 SSHAT, CDR2 FNYEAQ (reference sequence). CDR3 length: 17 amino acids. Here the CDR3 reads CASIRGLAGPNTGELFF. In DNA, the CDR3 is TGTGCTAGCATCAGGGGACTAGCGGGTCCGAACACCGGGGAGCTGTTTTTT.

This chain links TRBV7-2 with TRBJ1-4, with 8 bases that match TRBD1. Germline CDR1 SGHTA, CDR2 FQGNSA. With V trimmed by 3 bases and J by 8 bases, 14 bases remained unmatched. The CDR3 totals 17 residues. This CDR3 is CASSFDRGRAPGEKLFF. CDR3 nucleotide sequence: TGTGCCAGCAGCTTTGACAGGGGACGTGCACCAGGAGAAAAACTGTTTTTT.

V and J are TRBV18 and TRBJ2-7, with D unclear. V was clipped by 5 bases and J by 3 bases, with 8 bases between them. This CDR3 is 12 amino acids long. From germline, CDR1 is KGHSH and CDR2 LQKENI. This chain's CDR3 is CASSWAGYEQYF. In DNA form, the CDR3 reads TGTGCCAGCTCATGGGCAGGCTACGAGCAGTACTTC.

The J gene is TRBJ2-7, the V gene TRBV2; the match to TRBD2 covers 9 bases. CDR1 and CDR2 from the germline V gene are SNHLY and FYNNEI. The CDR3 consists of 15 residues. V shed 6 bases and J 2 bases; nucleotides not matched to a gene: 8. The CDR3 nucleotides are TGTGCCAGCAGGGTCCGACTAGCGGTCCCCTACGAGCAGTACTTC. As protein: CASRVRLAVPYEQYF.

This rearrangement joins TRBV6-6 to TRBJ2-7; TRBD2 might be the D (6 bases). CDR1 and CDR2 from the germline V gene are MNHNY and SVGAGI (reference sequence). With 0 bases removed from V and 4 bases from J, the gap between germline ends came to 16 bases. CDR3 length equals 16 residues. The CDR3 loop reads CASSYSSVAVSYEQYF. CDR3 DNA sequence: TGTGCCAGCAGTTACTCGTCAGTAGCGGTTTCATACGAGCAGTACTTC.

The gene calls are TRBV7-9 and TRBJ1-1; D unclear. Germline values: CDR1 SEHNR, CDR2 FQNEAQ (reference sequence). The CDR3 loop spans 13 amino acids. V was clipped by 5 bases and J by 2 bases, with 9 bases between them. CDR3 DNA: TGTGCCAGCAGCCCGCGCCTAAACACTGAAGCTTTCTTT. This translates into CASSPRLNTEAFF.

This chain links TRBV7-6 with TRBJ1-2; D is undetermined. The germline V and J ends were trimmed by 2 bases and 8 bases, with 12 bases remaining between them. Germline V gene data show CDR1 as SGHVS and CDR2 as FNYEAQ. CDR3 length: 13 residues. CDR3 in amino acids: CASSLTAVTGYTF. CDR3 sequence (DNA): TGTGCCAGCAGCTTAACAGCAGTGACGGGCTACACCTTC.

This chain links TRBV19 with TRBJ2-2, with 11 bases lining up with TRBD2. The ends lost 1 base at V and 0 bases at J; junction bases unmatched: 7. The CDR3 has 19 residues. Germline values: CDR1 LNHDA, CDR2 SQIVND (reference sequence). CDR3: CASSIAPGLAATNTGELFF. Here the CDR3 DNA reads TGTGCCAGTAGTATAGCCCCGGGACTAGCGGCTACGAACACCGGGGAGCTGTTTTTT.

The CDR3 nucleotides are TGTGCCAGCAGTTTGGGACCCGCAGGGGGCCAAGATACGCAGTATTTT. This gives the protein CASSLGPAGGQDTQYF. This chain uses TRBV28 with TRBJ2-3; 8 bases are a match to TRBD1. CDR1 MDHEN and CDR2 SYDVKM come from the germline V gene. The V segment lost 3 bases and the J segment 5 bases; nucleotides outside the gene matches: 10. The CDR3 totals 16 residues.